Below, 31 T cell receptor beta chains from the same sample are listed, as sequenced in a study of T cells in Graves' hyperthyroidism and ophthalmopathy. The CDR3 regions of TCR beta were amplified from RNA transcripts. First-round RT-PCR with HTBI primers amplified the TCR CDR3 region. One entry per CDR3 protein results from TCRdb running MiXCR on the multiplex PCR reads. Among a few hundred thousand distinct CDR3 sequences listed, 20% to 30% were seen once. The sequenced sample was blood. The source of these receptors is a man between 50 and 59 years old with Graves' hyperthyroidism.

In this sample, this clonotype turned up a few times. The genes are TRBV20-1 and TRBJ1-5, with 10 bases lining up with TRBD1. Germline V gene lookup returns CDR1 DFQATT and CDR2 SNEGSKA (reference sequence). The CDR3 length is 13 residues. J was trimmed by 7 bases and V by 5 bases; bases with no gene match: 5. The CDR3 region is CSAGDRGQQPQHF. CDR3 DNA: TGCAGTGCTGGTGACAGGGGGCAACAGCCCCAGCATTTT.

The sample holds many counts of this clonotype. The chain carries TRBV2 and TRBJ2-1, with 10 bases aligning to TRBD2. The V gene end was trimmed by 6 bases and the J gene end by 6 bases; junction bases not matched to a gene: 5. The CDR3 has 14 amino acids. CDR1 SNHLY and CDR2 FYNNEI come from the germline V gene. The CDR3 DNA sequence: TGTGCCAGCAGGAGGGCTAGCGGGGGCAATGAGCAGTTCTTC. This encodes CASRRASGGNEQFF.

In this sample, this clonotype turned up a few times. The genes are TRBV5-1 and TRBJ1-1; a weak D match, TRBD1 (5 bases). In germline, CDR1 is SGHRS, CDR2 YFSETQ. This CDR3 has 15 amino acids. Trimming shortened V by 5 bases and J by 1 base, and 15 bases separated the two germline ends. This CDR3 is CASRLSPDRNTEAFF. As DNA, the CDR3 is TGCGCCAGCAGACTATCCCCCGACAGGAACACTGAAGCTTTCTTT.

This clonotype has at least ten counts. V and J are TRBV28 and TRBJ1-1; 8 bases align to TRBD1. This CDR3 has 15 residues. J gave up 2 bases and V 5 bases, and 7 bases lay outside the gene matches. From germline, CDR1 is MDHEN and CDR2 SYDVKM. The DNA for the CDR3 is TGTGCCAGCAGTCCCCTGGGACAGGCAAACACTGAAGCTTTCTTT. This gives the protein CASSPLGQANTEAFF.

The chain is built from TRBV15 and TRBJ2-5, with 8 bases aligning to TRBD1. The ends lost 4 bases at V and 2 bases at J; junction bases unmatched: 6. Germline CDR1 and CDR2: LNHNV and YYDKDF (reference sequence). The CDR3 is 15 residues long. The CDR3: CATSTRQGIQETQYF. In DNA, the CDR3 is TGTGCCACCAGCACTCGACAGGGGATTCAAGAGACCCAGTACTTC.

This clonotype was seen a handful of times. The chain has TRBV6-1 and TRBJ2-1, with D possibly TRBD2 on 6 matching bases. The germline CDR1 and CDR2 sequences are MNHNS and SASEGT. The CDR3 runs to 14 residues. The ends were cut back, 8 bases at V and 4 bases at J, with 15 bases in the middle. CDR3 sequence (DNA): TGTGCCAGCCCCTCGGGAGCAGGGTACAATGAGCAGTTCTTC. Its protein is CASPSGAGYNEQFF.

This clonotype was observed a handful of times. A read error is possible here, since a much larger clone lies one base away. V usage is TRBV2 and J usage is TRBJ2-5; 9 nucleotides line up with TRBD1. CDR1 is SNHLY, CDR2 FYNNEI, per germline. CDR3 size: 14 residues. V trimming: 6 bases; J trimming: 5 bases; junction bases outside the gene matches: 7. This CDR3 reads CASSSTGGEETQYF. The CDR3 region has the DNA TGTGCCAGCAGCAGCACAGGGGGCGAGGAGACCCAGTACTTC.

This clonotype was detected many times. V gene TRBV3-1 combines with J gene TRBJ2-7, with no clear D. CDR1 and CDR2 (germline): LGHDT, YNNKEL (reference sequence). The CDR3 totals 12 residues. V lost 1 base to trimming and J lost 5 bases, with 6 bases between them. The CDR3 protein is CASSQVVDEQYF. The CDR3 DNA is TGTGCCAGCAGCCAAGTTGTGGACGAGCAGTACTTC.

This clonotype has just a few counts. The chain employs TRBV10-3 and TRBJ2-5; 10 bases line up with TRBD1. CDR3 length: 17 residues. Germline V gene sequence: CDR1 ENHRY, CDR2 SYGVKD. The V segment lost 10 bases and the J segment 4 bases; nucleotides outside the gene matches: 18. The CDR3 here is CATQRDRGGGGTETQYF. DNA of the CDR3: TGTGCCACCCAGAGGGACAGGGGCGGTGGCGGGACAGAGACCCAGTACTTC.

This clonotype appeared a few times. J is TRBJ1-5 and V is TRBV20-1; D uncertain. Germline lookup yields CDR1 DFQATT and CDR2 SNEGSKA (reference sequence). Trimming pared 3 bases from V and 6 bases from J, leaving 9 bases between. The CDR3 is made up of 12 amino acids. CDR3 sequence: CSARQDGQPQHF. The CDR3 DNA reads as TGCAGTGCTAGGCAGGATGGTCAGCCCCAGCATTTT.

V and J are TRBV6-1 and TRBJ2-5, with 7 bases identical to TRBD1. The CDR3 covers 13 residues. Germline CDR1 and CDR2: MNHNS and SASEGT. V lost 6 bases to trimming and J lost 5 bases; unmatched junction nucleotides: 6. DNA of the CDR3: TGTGCCAGCAGGCACGCCAGGGGGGAGACCCAGTACTTC. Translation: CASRHARGETQYF.

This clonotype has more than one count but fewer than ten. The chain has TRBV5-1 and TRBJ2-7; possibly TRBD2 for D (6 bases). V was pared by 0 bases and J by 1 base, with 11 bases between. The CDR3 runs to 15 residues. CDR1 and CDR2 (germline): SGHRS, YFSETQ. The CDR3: CASSLGVGGSYEQYF. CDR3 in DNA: TGCGCCAGCAGCTTGGGTGTTGGAGGGTCCTACGAGCAGTACTTC.

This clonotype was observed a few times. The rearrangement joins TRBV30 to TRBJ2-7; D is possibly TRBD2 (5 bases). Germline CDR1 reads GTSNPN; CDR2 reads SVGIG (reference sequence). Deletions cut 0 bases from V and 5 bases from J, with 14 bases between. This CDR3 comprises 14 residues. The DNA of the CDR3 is TGTGCCTGGAGTGTACTAGGCCTCCCAGACGAGCAGTACTTC. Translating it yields CAWSVLGLPDEQYF.

The CDR3 nucleotides are TGTGCCAGCAGCTTAGCGGCGGGACTCACCTACGAGCAGTACTTC. The encoded protein is CASSLAAGLTYEQYF. The chain joins TRBV7-2 to TRBJ2-7; tentatively, D is TRBD2 (6 bases). The V and J ends lost 0 bases and 2 bases respectively, with 11 bases between them. The CDR3 spans 15 residues. Per germline, CDR1 SGHTA and CDR2 FQGNSA.

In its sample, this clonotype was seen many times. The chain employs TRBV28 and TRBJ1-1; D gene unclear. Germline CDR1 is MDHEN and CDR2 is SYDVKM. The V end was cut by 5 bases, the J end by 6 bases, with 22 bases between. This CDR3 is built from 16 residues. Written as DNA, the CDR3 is TGTGCCAGCAGTGTCCGAGGAGACCTGGTTCGGGCTGAAGCTTTCTTT. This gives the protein CASSVRGDLVRAEAFF.

CDR3 in DNA: TGTGCCAGCAGCCTTTGGACTAGCGGAAGGGGGGAGACCCAGTACTTC. This translates into CASSLWTSGRGETQYF. The chain links TRBV12-3 or TRBV12-4 to TRBJ2-5, with 10 bases aligning to TRBD2. Unmatched junction bases numbered 12, after V lost 6 bases and J lost 5 bases. The CDR3 has 16 residues.

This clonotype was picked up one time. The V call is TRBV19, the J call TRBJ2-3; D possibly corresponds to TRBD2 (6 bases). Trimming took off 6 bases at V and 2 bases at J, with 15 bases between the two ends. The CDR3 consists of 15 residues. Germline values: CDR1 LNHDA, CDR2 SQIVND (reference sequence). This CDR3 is CASSFLGGTTDTQYF. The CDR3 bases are TGTGCCAGTAGCTTCCTCGGGGGTACCACAGATACGCAGTATTTT.

This CDR3 is CASSLLNSGANVLTF. The CDR3 nucleotides are TGTGCCAGCTCGCTACTCAACTCTGGGGCCAACGTCCTGACTTTC. The gene calls are TRBV18 and TRBJ2-6; D uncertain. This CDR3 is 15 amino acids long. CDR1 KGHSH and CDR2 LQKENI come from the germline V gene. The V end was cut by 6 bases, the J end by 0 bases, with 9 bases between.

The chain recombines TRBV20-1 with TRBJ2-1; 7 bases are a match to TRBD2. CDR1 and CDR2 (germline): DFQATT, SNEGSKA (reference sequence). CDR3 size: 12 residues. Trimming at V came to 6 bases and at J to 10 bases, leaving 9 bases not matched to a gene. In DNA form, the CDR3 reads TGCAGTGCCCTGCGGGAGTCAGGAGAGCAGTTCTTC. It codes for CSALRESGEQFF.

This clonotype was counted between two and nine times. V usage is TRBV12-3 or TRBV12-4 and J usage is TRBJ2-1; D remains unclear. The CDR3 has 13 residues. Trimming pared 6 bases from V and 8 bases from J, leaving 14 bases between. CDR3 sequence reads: CASSLTAGDEQFF. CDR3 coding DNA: TGTGCCAGCAGCCTGACTGCTGGCGATGAGCAGTTCTTC.

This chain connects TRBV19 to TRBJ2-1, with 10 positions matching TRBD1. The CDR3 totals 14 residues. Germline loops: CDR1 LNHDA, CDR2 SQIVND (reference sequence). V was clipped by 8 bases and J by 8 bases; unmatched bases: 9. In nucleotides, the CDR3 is TGTGCCAGTGATACCGGGACAGGGGCTGATGAGCAGTTCTTC. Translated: CASDTGTGADEQFF.

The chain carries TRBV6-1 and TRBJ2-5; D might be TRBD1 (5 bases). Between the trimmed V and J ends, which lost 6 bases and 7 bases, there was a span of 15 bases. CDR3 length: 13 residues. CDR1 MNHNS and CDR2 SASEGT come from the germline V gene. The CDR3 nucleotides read TGTGCCAGCAGCCCCCAGGGCTCAGGGACCCAGTACTTC. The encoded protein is CASSPQGSGTQYF.

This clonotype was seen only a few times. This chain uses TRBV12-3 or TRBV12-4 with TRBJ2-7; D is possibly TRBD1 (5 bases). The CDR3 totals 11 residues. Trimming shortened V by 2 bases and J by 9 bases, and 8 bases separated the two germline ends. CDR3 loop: CASSLRQRQYF. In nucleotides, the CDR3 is TGTGCCAGCAGTTTACGACAGCGGCAGTACTTC.

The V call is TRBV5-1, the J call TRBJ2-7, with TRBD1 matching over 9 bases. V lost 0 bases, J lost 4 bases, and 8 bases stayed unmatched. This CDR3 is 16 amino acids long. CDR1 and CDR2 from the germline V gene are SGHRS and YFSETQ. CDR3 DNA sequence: TGCGCCAGCAGCTTGGAGCCGGGACAGGGAAGTTACGAGCAGTACTTC. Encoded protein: CASSLEPGQGSYEQYF.

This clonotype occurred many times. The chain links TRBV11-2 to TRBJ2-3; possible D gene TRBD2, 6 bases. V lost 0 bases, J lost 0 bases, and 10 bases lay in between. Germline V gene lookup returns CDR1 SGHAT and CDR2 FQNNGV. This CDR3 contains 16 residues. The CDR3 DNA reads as TGTGCCAGCAGCTTAGATGGCGGGACTAGCACAGATACGCAGTATTTT. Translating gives CASSLDGGTSTDTQYF.

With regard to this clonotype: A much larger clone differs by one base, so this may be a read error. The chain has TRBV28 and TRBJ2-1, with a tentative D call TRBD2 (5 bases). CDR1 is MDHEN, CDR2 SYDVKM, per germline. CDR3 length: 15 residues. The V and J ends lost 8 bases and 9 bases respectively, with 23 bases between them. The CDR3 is CASGRPGPQGSEQFF. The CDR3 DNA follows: TGTGCCAGCGGCCGACCGGGTCCCCAAGGGAGTGAGCAGTTCTTC.

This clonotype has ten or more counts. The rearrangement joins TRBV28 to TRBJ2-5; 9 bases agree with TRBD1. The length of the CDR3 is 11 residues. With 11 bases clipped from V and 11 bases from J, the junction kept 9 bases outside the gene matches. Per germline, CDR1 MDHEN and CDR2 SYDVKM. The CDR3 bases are TGTGCCGGGGGGACAGGGTGGCAACAGTACTTC. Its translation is CAGGTGWQQYF.

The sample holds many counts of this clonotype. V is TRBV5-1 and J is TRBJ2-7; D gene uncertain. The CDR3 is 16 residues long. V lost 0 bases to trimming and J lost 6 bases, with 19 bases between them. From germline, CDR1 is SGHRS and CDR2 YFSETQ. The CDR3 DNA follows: TGCGCCAGCAGCTTGGCCGTGGGATTCAGTATGGGCGAGCAGTACTTC. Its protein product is CASSLAVGFSMGEQYF.

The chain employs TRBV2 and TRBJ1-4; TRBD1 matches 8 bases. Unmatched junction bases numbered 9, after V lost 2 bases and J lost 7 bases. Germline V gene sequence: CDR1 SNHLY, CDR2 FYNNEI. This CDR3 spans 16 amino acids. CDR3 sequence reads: CASSERSRGLFEKLFF. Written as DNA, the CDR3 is TGTGCCAGCAGTGAACGGTCCAGGGGGCTTTTTGAAAAACTGTTTTTT.

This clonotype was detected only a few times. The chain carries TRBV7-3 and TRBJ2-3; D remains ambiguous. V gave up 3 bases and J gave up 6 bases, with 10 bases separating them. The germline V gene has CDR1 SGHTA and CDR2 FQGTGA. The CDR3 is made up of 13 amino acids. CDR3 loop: CASSLSLSDTQYF. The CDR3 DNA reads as TGTGCCAGCAGCTTGTCCCTCTCGGATACGCAGTATTTT.

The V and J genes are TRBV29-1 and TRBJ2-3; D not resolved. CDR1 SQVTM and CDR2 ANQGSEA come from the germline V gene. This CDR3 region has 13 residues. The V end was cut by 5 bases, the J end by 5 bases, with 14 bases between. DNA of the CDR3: TGCAGCGTTCCCAGAAGCGCCGGAGATACGCAGTATTTT. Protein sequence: CSVPRSAGDTQYF.